This is a list of T cell receptor beta chains from one sample in a study of regulatory T cells in long-lasting Graves disease. TCRdb re-analysed the multiplex PCR reads in MiXCR, keeping a single row per CDR3 protein. This sample has some 470,000 distinct CDR3 sequences, with approximately 21% found just once. The material was peripheral blood mononuclear cells (PBMCs), obtained when the disease was refractory, from a patient treated with antithyroid drugs. Receptors originate from a female donor with Graves disease. Each CDR3 is given with its conserved first and last residue. A D gene is named only where the DNA matches it firmly. Some rows mark clone size as missing; the rest say once, few, many or name a class of expanded clone.

CATSVGPEDEQFF	TGTGCCACCAGTGTGGGGCCGGAGGATGAGCAGTTCTTC	.	TRBV24-1	TRBJ2-1	.
CASSTLSSAGELFF	TGTGCCAGCAGCACCCTATCTAGTGCCGGGGAGCTGTTTTTT	.	TRBV3-1	TRBJ2-2	.
CSVDRGSNQPQHF	TGCAGTGTTGACAGGGGTAGCAATCAGCCCCAGCATTTT	TRBD1	TRBV20-1	TRBJ1-5	many
CVSSFVGGQSYEQYF	TGTGTCAGCAGCTTTGTGGGCGGACAGTCCTACGAGCAGTACTTC	.	TRBV7-2	TRBJ2-7	.
CASSLRLNEQFF	TGTGCCAGCAGTTTGAGGCTCAATGAGCAGTTCTTC	.	TRBV28	TRBJ2-1	few
CSASGVHGYTF	TGCAGTGCTAGCGGAGTACATGGCTACACCTTC	.	TRBV20-1	TRBJ1-2	many
CSAVTWTGEQYF	TGCAGTGCTGTTACCTGGACCGGCGAGCAGTACTTC	.	TRBV20-1	TRBJ2-7	many
CASSYGTALYEQYF	TGTGCCAGCAGCTACGGGACGGCGCTCTACGAGCAGTACTTC	.	TRBV7-9	TRBJ2-7	few
CASSWTGSYNSPLHF	TGTGCCAGCAGTTGGACCGGCTCCTATAATTCACCCCTCCACTTT	.	TRBV28	TRBJ1-6	many
CASSRQGRTTEAFF	TGTGCCAGCAGTCGACAGGGAAGGACCACTGAAGCTTTCTTT	TRBD1	TRBV12-3/TRBV12-4	TRBJ1-1	many
CASSQDAAAGELFF	TGCGCCAGCAGCCAAGACGCGGCAGCCGGGGAGCTGTTTTTT	.	TRBV4-3	TRBJ2-2	few
CASSQTVRQGLTYGYTF	TGTGCCAGCAGCCAAACTGTTCGACAGGGGCTGACCTATGGCTACACCTTC	TRBD1	TRBV5-8	TRBJ1-2	.
CASSFAGSGLELFF	TGTGCCAGCAGTTTTGCAGGGAGTGGGTTGGAGCTGTTTTTT	.	TRBV27	TRBJ2-2	.
CSARDPGGKGYTF	TGCAGTGCTAGAGATCCGGGGGGCAAGGGCTACACCTTC	.	TRBV20-1	TRBJ1-2	.
CASSYFRTGWEMDQPQHF	TGTGCCAGCAGTTACTTCCGGACAGGGTGGGAGATGGATCAGCCCCAGCATTTT	TRBD1	TRBV6-5	TRBJ1-5	few
CASSFTSSYEQFF	TGTGCCAGCAGCTTTACTAGCTCTTATGAGCAGTTCTTC	.	TRBV28	TRBJ2-1	.
CASSPPPPGHQEVEQPQHF	TGTGCCAGCAGTCCACCCCCCCCGGGACATCAAGAGGTAGAGCAGCCCCAGCATTTT	.	TRBV28	TRBJ1-5	many
CASSWTVSIYEQYF	TGTGCCAGCAGCTGGACAGTGTCTATCTACGAGCAGTACTTC	.	TRBV11-3	TRBJ2-7	many
CASSRSSGANVLTF	TGTGCCAGCAGTCGATCATCTGGGGCCAACGTCCTGACTTTC	.	TRBV12-3/TRBV12-4	TRBJ2-6	.
CASSQDTYGESPLHF	TGTGCCAGCAGCCAAGATACGTATGGGGAATCACCCCTCCACTTT	.	TRBV3-1	TRBJ1-6	few
CASIRTPTNTEAFF	TGTGCCAGCATTAGGACACCAACGAACACTGAAGCTTTCTTT	.	TRBV6-1	TRBJ1-1	many
CASSPLGNLNTEAFF	TGTGCCAGCAGCCCCCTAGGCAACTTAAACACTGAAGCTTTCTTT	.	TRBV9	TRBJ1-1	.
CASSYGGRGNQPQHF	TGTGCTAGCAGTTACGGGGGGCGCGGCAATCAGCCCCAGCATTTT	.	TRBV6-2/TRBV6-3	TRBJ1-5	.
CASSYREDDSFHTEAFF	TGTGCCAGCAGTTACCGGGAGGACGACAGCTTCCACACTGAAGCTTTCTTT	.	TRBV6-5	TRBJ1-1	many
CASSGGRNTEAFF	TGTGCCAGCAGTGGGGGGAGGAACACTGAAGCTTTCTTT	.	TRBV2	TRBJ1-1	many
CASSIRDRGPYNEQFF	TGTGCCAGCAGTATCCGGGACAGGGGGCCCTACAATGAGCAGTTCTTC	TRBD1	TRBV12-3/TRBV12-4	TRBJ2-1	.
CASSLDSGGLNTEAFF	TGTGCCAGCAGCTTAGATTCGGGGGGGCTGAACACTGAAGCTTTCTTT	.	TRBV11-2	TRBJ1-1	.
CASSFSGGNNEQFF	TGTGCCAGCAGTTTTAGCGGGGGCAACAATGAGCAGTTCTTC	TRBD2	TRBV28	TRBJ2-1	.
CASSLEGGNEKLFF	TGTGCCAGCAGTTTAGAGGGGGGTAATGAAAAACTGTTTTTT	.	TRBV12-3/TRBV12-4	TRBJ1-4	many
CAWNRGGTYEQYF	TGTGCCTGGAACCGGGGGGGAACCTACGAGCAGTACTTC	TRBD2	TRBV30	TRBJ2-7	.
CASSTGRIYEQYF	TGTGCCAGCAGCACGGGACGGATCTACGAGCAGTACTTC	.	TRBV7-9	TRBJ2-7	many
CASSPNRGMQPQHF	TGTGCCAGCAGCCCGAACAGGGGTATGCAGCCCCAGCATTTT	TRBD1	TRBV3-1	TRBJ1-5	.
CATSLGGLADYNEQFF	TGTGCCACCAGCTTGGGGGGTCTAGCGGACTACAATGAGCAGTTCTTC	TRBD2	TRBV24-1	TRBJ2-1	few
CASSYVGANYGYTF	TGTGCCAGCAGTTACGTGGGGGCTAACTATGGCTACACCTTC	.	TRBV6-2/TRBV6-3	TRBJ1-2	.
CASSLGSNWDYGYTF	TGTGCCAGCAGCTTGGGGTCTAATTGGGACTATGGCTACACCTTC	.	TRBV11-3	TRBJ1-2	.
CASSFQGSRETQYF	TGTGCCAGCAGTTTTCAGGGTTCGCGAGAGACCCAGTACTTC	.	TRBV6-5	TRBJ2-5	many
CASSIEGEATQYF	TGTGCCAGTAGTATAGAGGGAGAAGCGACCCAGTACTTC	.	TRBV19	TRBJ2-5	.
CASSGDRAPGANVLTF	TGTGCCAGCAGCGGGGACAGGGCACCTGGGGCCAACGTCCTGACTTTC	TRBD1	TRBV6-1	TRBJ2-6	many
CASSFLVNTGELFF	TGTGCCAGCAGTTTCCTCGTTAACACCGGGGAGCTGTTTTTT	.	TRBV27	TRBJ2-2	few
CASSPTGTTTDTQYF	TGTGCCAGCAGTCCCACGGGGACTACCACAGATACGCAGTATTTT	TRBD2	TRBV6-1	TRBJ2-3	few
CASSPDSINQPQHF	TGCGCCAGCAGCCCCGACAGCATCAATCAGCCCCAGCATTTT	.	TRBV5-1	TRBJ1-5	.
CSAPWGPQGGDEQFF	TGCAGTGCGCCGTGGGGGCCCCAGGGCGGCGATGAGCAGTTCTTC	.	TRBV20-1	TRBJ2-1	few
CARNADRGGETQYF	TGTGCCAGGAATGCCGACAGAGGTGGCGAGACCCAGTACTTC	.	TRBV2	TRBJ2-5	.
CASSPTGQFLGYTF	TGTGCCAGCAGCCCCACGGGACAGTTCTTGGGCTACACCTTC	TRBD1	TRBV28	TRBJ1-2	many
CASSPTTGRETQYF	TGTGCCAGCAGCCCTACGACAGGGAGAGAGACCCAGTACTTC	TRBD1	TRBV7-3	TRBJ2-5	many
CASSPSRTETQYF	TGTGCCAGCAGTCCCAGCCGGACAGAGACCCAGTACTTC	.	TRBV27	TRBJ2-5	many